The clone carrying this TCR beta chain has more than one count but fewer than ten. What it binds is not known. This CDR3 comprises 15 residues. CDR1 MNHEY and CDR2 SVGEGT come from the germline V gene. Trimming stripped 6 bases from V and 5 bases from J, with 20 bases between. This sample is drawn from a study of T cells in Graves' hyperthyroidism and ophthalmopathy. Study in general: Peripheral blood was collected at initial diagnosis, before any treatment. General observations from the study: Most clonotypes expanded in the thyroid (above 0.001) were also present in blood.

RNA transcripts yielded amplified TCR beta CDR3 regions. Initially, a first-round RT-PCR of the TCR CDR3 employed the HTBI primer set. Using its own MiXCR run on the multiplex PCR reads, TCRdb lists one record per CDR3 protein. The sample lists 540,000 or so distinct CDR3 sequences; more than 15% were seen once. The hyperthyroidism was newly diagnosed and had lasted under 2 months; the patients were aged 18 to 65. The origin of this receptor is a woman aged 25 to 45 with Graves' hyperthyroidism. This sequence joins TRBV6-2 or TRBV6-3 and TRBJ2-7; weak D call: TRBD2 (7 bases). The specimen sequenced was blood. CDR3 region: CASSVGRGGLHEQYF. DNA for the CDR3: TGTGCCAGCAGCGTAGGTCGCGGGGGCCTCCACGAGCAGTACTTC.